These 24 T cell receptor beta chains came from one sample sequenced in a study of control samples from healthy donors and cancer patients. Assay: immunoSEQ multiplex PCR; the TCRdb copy retains only in-frame clones and omits some. The data hold tens of thousands of clones, with approximately 92% observed a single time. What was sequenced was PBMCs. Receptor source: a man aged 25-45 years with colorectal cancer.

J is TRBJ2-4 and V is TRBV28, with 7 bases that match TRBD1. The germline V gene has CDR1 MDHEN and CDR2 SYDVKM. Trimming removed 4 bases from V and 6 bases from J; junction bases left unmatched: 6. The CDR3 totals 14 residues. CDR3 sequence: CASSYDRELNIQYF. DNA of the CDR3: TGTGCCAGCAGTTACGACAGGGAGTTAAACATTCAGTACTTC.

This chain links TRBV14 with TRBJ1-2; D perhaps matches TRBD1 (5 bases). The V end was cut by 2 bases, the J end by 8 bases, with 15 bases between. CDR1 is SGHDN and CDR2 is FVKESK in the germline V gene. This CDR3 spans 14 amino acids. CDR3: CASSQLQGPGGYTF. The CDR3 DNA sequence: TGTGCCAGCAGCCAACTCCAGGGACCGGGAGGCTACACCTTC.

The rearrangement uses TRBV9 and TRBJ2-2; D call uncertain. This CDR3 spans 13 amino acids. V dropped 0 bases and J dropped 5 bases, with 5 bases sitting between them. The germline V gene encodes CDR1 SGDLS and CDR2 YYNGEE. CDR3 nucleotides: TGTGCCAGCAGCGTAGTAGAGACCGGGGAGCTGTTTTTT. It translates to CASSVVETGELFF.

The V call is TRBV6-5, the J call TRBJ2-3; 13 bases agree with TRBD2. From germline, CDR1 is MNHEY and CDR2 SVGAGI. With 4 bases clipped from V and 5 bases from J, the junction kept 6 bases outside the gene matches. The CDR3 covers 16 residues. CDR3 sequence reads: CASSFGTSGVVDTQYF. The DNA of the CDR3 is TGTGCCAGCAGTTTCGGGACTAGCGGGGTGGTAGATACGCAGTATTTT.

The rearrangement joins TRBV24-1 to TRBJ2-2; D may correspond to TRBD1 or TRBD2 (5 bases each). CDR3 length: 15 residues. Trimming stripped 0 bases from V and 3 bases from J, with 7 bases between. In germline, CDR1 is KGHDR, CDR2 SFDVKD. CDR3 sequence: CATSDLGGDTGELFF. In DNA, the CDR3 is TGTGCCACCAGTGATTTGGGGGGAGACACCGGGGAGCTGTTTTTT.

As to this clone: Distinct nucleotide sequences in the sample also encode this CDR3. The chain employs TRBV3-1 (or the pseudogene TRBV3-2) and TRBJ1-2, with D unclear. Germline CDR1 and CDR2: LGHDT and YNNKEL (reference sequence). The CDR3 totals 13 residues. With 1 base removed from V and 4 bases from J, the gap between germline ends came to 7 bases. The CDR3 here is CASSQGVGYGYTF. In DNA, the CDR3 is TGTGCCAGCAGCCAAGGGGTGGGCTATGGCTACACCTTC.

This chain uses TRBV3-1 (or the pseudogene TRBV3-2) with TRBJ2-1; D is uncertain. Germline-derived CDR1 and CDR2 are LGHDT and YNNKEL (reference sequence). With 4 bases removed from V and 2 bases from J, the gap between germline ends came to 6 bases. The CDR3 consists of 13 residues. CDR3 sequence reads: CASSPRPYNEQFF. The CDR3 DNA sequence: TGTGCCAGCAGCCCCCGTCCCTACAATGAGCAGTTCTTC.

The chain combines TRBV20-1 with TRBJ2-2; unclear D gene. CDR1 and CDR2 from the germline V gene are DFQATT and SNEGSKA (reference sequence). The CDR3 spans 11 residues. Trimming shortened V by 3 bases and J by 1 base, and 0 bases separated the two germline ends. CDR3 loop: CSARNTGELFF. The CDR3 DNA reads TGCAGTGCTAGGAACACCGGGGAGCTGTTTTTT.

The chain has TRBV5-1 and TRBJ1-5, with unresolved D. CDR3 length equals 15 residues. Germline CDR1 reads SGHRS; CDR2 reads YFSETQ. V was cut by 0 bases and J by 1 base, with 8 bases left in between. CDR3 bases: TGCGCCAGCAGCTTGGATGGGGAAAGCAATCAGCCCCAGCATTTT. It is translated as CASSLDGESNQPQHF.

This clone was picked up one time. The chain links TRBV7-9 to TRBJ1-5, with unresolved D. The germline V gene encodes CDR1 SEHNR and CDR2 FQNEAQ (reference sequence). There are 13 residues in the CDR3. V lost 3 bases, J lost 10 bases, and 13 bases lay in between. The CDR3: CASSFEGPGPQHF. CDR3 nucleotide sequence: TGTGCCAGCAGCTTTGAAGGGCCGGGACCCCAGCATTTT.

This sequence joins TRBV30 and TRBJ2-4; no firm D call. Trimming removed 5 bases from V and 0 bases from J, with 8 bases in between. From germline, CDR1 is GTSNPN and CDR2 SVGIG (reference sequence). The CDR3 covers 13 residues. CDR3 nucleotide sequence: TGTGCCTGGGGAAGCTTAGCCAAAAACATTCAGTACTTC. Protein sequence: CAWGSLAKNIQYF.

The table lists this clone with a count of one. The chain recombines TRBV10-3 with TRBJ2-2, with D perhaps matching TRBD2 (6 bases). Deletions cut 8 bases from V and 5 bases from J, with 12 bases between. CDR1 ENHRY and CDR2 SYGVKD come from the germline V gene. The CDR3 has 13 residues. CDR3 coding DNA: TGTGCCATCTCAGGGAGGTGGACCGGGGAGCTGTTTTTT. This gives the protein CAISGRWTGELFF.

The chain has TRBV29-1 and TRBJ1-4; TRBD1 agrees at 7 bases. Germline V gene lookup returns CDR1 SQVTM and CDR2 ANQGSEA. V lost 6 bases and J lost 5; bases outside the gene matches: 3. The CDR3 runs to 12 residues. The CDR3: CSVTGKNEKLFF. The CDR3 DNA is TGCAGCGTGACAGGGAAAAATGAAAAACTGTTTTTT. Looking up the rest from reference TRBV29-1 and TRBJ1-4 gives the full variable domain: SAVISQKPSRDICQRGTSLTIQCQVDSQVTMMFWYRQQPGQSLTLIATANQGSEATYESGFVIDKFPISRPNLTFSTLTVSNMSPEDSSIYLCSVTGKNEKLFFGSGTQLSVL.

This clone has only one observation. The chain joins TRBV6-2 or TRBV6-3 to TRBJ2-5, with 7 positions matching TRBD1. From germline, CDR1 is MNHEY and CDR2 SVGEGT. The CDR3 loop spans 15 amino acids. With V trimmed by 5 bases and J by 8 bases, 14 bases remained unmatched. CDR3 DNA sequence: TGTGCCAGCAGTGCCCCGCTACAGGGGCACGGAACCCAGTACTTC. The encoded protein is CASSAPLQGHGTQYF.

This clone was recorded once. V and J are TRBV25-1 and TRBJ1-1; 7 positions match TRBD1. The CDR3 loop spans 13 amino acids. In germline, CDR1 is MGHDK, CDR2 SYGVNS. Trimming at V came to 11 bases and at J to 6 bases, leaving 12 bases not matched to a gene. This CDR3 is CASRDSLFPEAFF. The CDR3, as DNA: TGTGCCTCCCGGGACAGTCTGTTCCCTGAAGCTTTCTTT.

The rearrangement uses TRBV21-1 and TRBJ1-1; no check of the table's D call, TRBD1, against the DNA was made. TRBV21-1 is assigned pseudogene status. The CDR3 consists of 13 residues. The CDR3 sequence is CASSKVGLPEAFF. CDR3 sequence (DNA): TGTGCCAGCAGCAAAGTGGGCTTGCCTGAAGCTTTCTTT.

The V call is TRBV20-1, the J call TRBJ1-1; no firm D call. The length of the CDR3 is 12 residues. In germline, CDR1 is DFQATT, CDR2 SNEGSKA (reference sequence). The V gene lost 3 bases and the J gene lost 5 bases, with 10 bases spanning the gap. The CDR3 reads CSASFLSTEAFF. In DNA form, the CDR3 reads TGCAGTGCTAGTTTCCTCAGTACTGAAGCTTTCTTT.

J is TRBJ2-1 and V is TRBV11-2; D may be TRBD2 (6 bases). Trimming shortened V by 0 bases and J by 4 bases, and 10 bases separated the two germline ends. The CDR3 has 15 amino acids. CDR1 is SGHAT, CDR2 FQNNGV, per germline. CDR3 bases: TGTGCCAGCAGCTTAGACGGGGGAAGGTACAATGAGCAGTTCTTC. As protein: CASSLDGGRYNEQFF.

CDR3 protein: CASSEGGRYEQYV. The DNA for the CDR3 is TGTGCCAGCAGTGAGGGGGGCCGATACGAGCAGTACGTC. This chain joins TRBV6-1 and TRBJ2-7; D is tentatively TRBD1 or TRBD2 (6 bases each). This CDR3 has 13 residues. Germline lookup yields CDR1 MNHNS and CDR2 SASEGT. V was cut by 3 bases and J by 4 bases, with 10 bases left in between.

The chain links TRBV30 to TRBJ1-1; D possibly corresponds to TRBD1 (5 bases). V was shortened by 0 bases and J by 3 bases, with 8 bases between the two germline ends. Looked up from germline, CDR1 is GTSNPN and CDR2 is SVGIG (reference sequence). This CDR3 has 13 residues. The CDR3 loop reads CAWSVRGDTEAFF. The CDR3 DNA follows: TGTGCCTGGAGTGTACGAGGGGACACTGAAGCTTTCTTT.

V usage is TRBV4-3 and J usage is TRBJ1-5, with 8 bases lining up with TRBD1. The CDR3 loop spans 13 amino acids. CDR1 is LGHNA and CDR2 is YSLEER in the germline V gene. J gave up 7 bases and V 4 bases, and 3 bases lay outside the gene matches. The CDR3 is CASSLRQGQPQHF. The CDR3 DNA follows: TGCGCCAGCAGCCTCCGACAGGGGCAGCCCCAGCATTTT.

The V call is TRBV6-1, the J call TRBJ2-7; 11 bases align to TRBD1. Trimming cost V 0 bases and J 6 bases; bases outside gene matches: 7. This CDR3 comprises 16 residues. Per the germline V gene, CDR1 is MNHNS and CDR2 is SASEGT. The CDR3 protein is CASSEATGQGALEQYV. CDR3 coding DNA: TGTGCCAGCAGTGAAGCGACAGGACAGGGGGCCCTCGAGCAGTACGTC.

The chain employs TRBV3-1 (or the pseudogene TRBV3-2) and TRBJ1-6, with D hard to call. Trimming removed 1 base at V and 10 bases at J, with 11 bases between. CDR1 is LGHDT, CDR2 YNNKEL, per germline (reference sequence). There are 14 residues in the CDR3. The CDR3 nucleotides are TGTGCCAGCAGCCAAGCCTACAGTGAGTCACCCCTCCACTTT. The encoded protein is CASSQAYSESPLHF.

The chain carries TRBV6-2 or TRBV6-3 and TRBJ2-6; tentatively, D is TRBD1 (5 bases). CDR1 and CDR2 (germline): MNHEY, SVGEGT. The CDR3 runs to 15 residues. The V and J ends lost 4 bases and 0 bases respectively, with 7 bases between them. The CDR3 DNA reads as TGTGCCAGCAGTTGGGGCTACTCTGGGGCCAACGTCCTGACTTTC. This translates into CASSWGYSGANVLTF.